The source of this T cell receptor beta chain is a study of blood T cell repertoires in COVID-19. Study information: Both acute and convalescent COVID-19 samples were obtained from the United States, Italy and Spain. PBMCs, B-cell-depleted T cells, or T cells were the source of the cDNA or gDNA that made up the material.

Original processing notes: Nucleated cell number was recorded as an estimate derived from reference gene primer amplification. Clones were sequenced by immunoSEQ multiplex PCR, and TCRdb holds only the in-frame ones, with some missing. That table gives V, J and clone size, and the DNA gave D and trimming. The data contain more than 65,000 clones, 65% to 80% of them seen just once; the ten biggest clones take up 25% to 30%. Germline V gene data show CDR1 as SGHTA and CDR2 as FQGNSA. The CDR3 consists of 15 residues. The germline V and J ends were trimmed by 2 bases and 2 bases, with 10 bases remaining between them.

The genes are TRBV7-2 and TRBJ1-5; D possibly corresponds to TRBD1 (5 bases). This TCR came from an elderly woman with active or convalescent COVID-19. Sample: peripheral blood. In DNA form, the CDR3 reads TGTGCCAGCAGCTTAAGCGGGGGAGGCAATCAGCCCCAGCATTTT. It specifies CASSLSGGGNQPQHF.